This TCR beta chain derives from a study of T cells in Graves' hyperthyroidism and ophthalmopathy. General study results and limits: Ophthalmopathy was model-predicted a median approximately six months pre-onset. Blood also showed most of the thyroid clonotypes that were expanded above 0.001.

This CDR3 spans 13 amino acids. Trimming shortened V by 0 bases and J by 0 bases, and 3 bases separated the two germline ends. CDR1 and CDR2 (germline): SGHRS, YFSETQ. This clonotype was seen ten or more times. What it binds is unknown. Uncontrolled infection, other autoimmune disease, pregnancy or lactation led to exclusion. Amplification of TCR beta CDR3 regions used RNA as the template. TCR CDR3 underwent first-round RT-PCR with the HTBI primer set. TCRdb used MiXCR to reprocess the multiplex PCR reads, holding one entry per CDR3 protein. The table shows 550,000 to 700,000 distinct CDR3 sequences, with around 42% occurring only once.

The chain recombines TRBV5-1 with TRBJ1-2; unclear D gene. Source material: peripheral blood or thyroid tissue (not recorded which). This TCR came from an adult woman with Graves' disease, either hyperthyroidism or ophthalmopathy (not recorded which). The CDR3 DNA reads as TGCGCCAGCAGCTTGGCTACTAACTATGGCTACACCTTC. It encodes CASSLATNYGYTF.